This TCR beta chain was identified during a study of blood T cell repertoires in COVID-19. Across the study: Nucleic acid was either cDNA or gDNA, and it came from T cells, B-cell-depleted T cells, or PBMCs.

This clone appeared once. Clones were sequenced by immunoSEQ multiplex PCR, and TCRdb holds only the in-frame ones, with some missing. The sample consists of fewer than 150,000 clones, 84% of them appearing once. The clonotype was recovered from a human donor in a cohort sampled during active COVID-19. Input material: peripheral blood.

The CDR3 sequence is CAISLTGASDTQYF. CDR3 DNA sequence: TGTGCCATCAGTCTCACAGGGGCCTCAGATACGCAGTATTTT. J is TRBJ2-3 and V is TRBV10-3, with 7 bases that match TRBD1. Germline loops: CDR1 ENHRY, CDR2 SYGVKD. CDR3 length: 14 amino acids. V dropped 5 bases and J dropped 4; count of bases not matched to a gene: 6.